The present entry profiles one TCR beta chain with its context. This clonotype has more than one count but fewer than ten. Its antigen is currently not known. No base-level quality is on record; no much larger clone is a single base apart. Spanning cysteine to phenylalanine, the CDR3 consists of 14 amino acids. The read is trimmed to its CDR3 DNA, 42 bases read in frame from base 1. CDR1 SGHTA and CDR2 FQGNSA were looked up in the germline V gene. Cut back by 0 bases and 0 bases, the V and J ends lie 5 bases apart. The run used an Illumina NovaSeq 6000. Using 5'RACE with constant-segment primers, TCRalpha and TCRbeta cDNA libraries were constructed, with sample barcodes and unique molecular identifiers added in the process. Trizol reagent was used to extract RNA from every sample. Library amplification was performed in two PCR steps, and a second sample barcode and Illumina TruSeq adapters were introduced in the second step. Sequencing of the libraries was done on an Illumina NovaSeq, producing 2 x 150 bp paired-end reads. As for how the authors treated the data: Demultiplexing of reads and collapsing into UMI-guided consensus sequences were performed with migec v1.2.7. Using mixcr v2.1.11, UMI consensuses were aligned to TRA and TRB V and J templates and then assembled into clonotypes. Expanded or contracted clonotypes were those called significant by both edgeR and NoisET, with noise models trained on biological replicates. For edgeR calls, a false discovery rate-adjusted p below 0.01 and a log2 fold-change threshold of 1 were applied. As an exploratory analysis of dynamics, PCA with hierarchical clustering was applied to max-normalized trajectories of the 1000 most abundant clonotypes. Separately sequenced CD4+ and CD8+ repertoires were used to assign a CD4 or CD8 phenotype to each responding clone. In-frame beta chains were kept once TCRdb had trimmed the public reads at Q25 with fastp and called clones with MiXCR. Each entry is one CDR3 protein sequence, shown with its most common DNA and genes. The V and J calls and clone size come from TCRdb's table, not from the authors' own analysis. The sample data list over 500,000 distinct CDR3 sequences, and 15% to 20% of these were observed just once. The ten largest clones capture roughly 8% of the sample.

These data originate in a study of T-cell memory formation after mild COVID-19 (dated by TCRdb to 2020 to 2022). Regarding the study in general: TCR sequence clusters from the two donors were found to be largely donor specific. In a couple of donors, T-cell clones that expanded and contracted after mild COVID-19 were followed by sequencing TCRalpha and TCRbeta repertoires longitudinally. The cohort comprised two young, previously healthy adult volunteers, one female and one male. General study outcomes and caveats: Only two mild cases were covered in the study, and larger cohorts including severe cases with pre-infection samples were considered necessary. Contracting CD4+ clones were found mainly in CM and EM memory subsets, while CD8+ clones were enriched in EMRA. The second-wave clones that peaked on day 37 were not confirmed to be SARS-CoV-2 specific. Some responding clones were detected in pre-infection memory, suggesting pre-existing cross-reactive memory T cells joined the SARS-CoV-2 response. From day 15 to 85, contracting clones showed balanced CD4/CD8 phenotypes, whereas a second wave of clones that expanded from day 15 to 37 leaned towards CD4+.

Ficoll-Paque density gradient centrifugation was used to isolate PBMCs. Rearrangement joined TRBV7-2 to TRBJ1-1, with the identity of the D gene unclear. The sequence was collected from an adult woman who had mild COVID-19 (a few samples of this study predate the infection). The sample titles of this study are shuffled in the database, so cell type and time point are left out; the donor was told from shared clones. Source material: PBMCs or a T cell subset sorted from them (not recorded which). The DNA reads as follows: TGTGCCAGCAGCTTAGCAAAGGTGAACACTGAAGCTTTCTTT. It codes for CASSLAKVNTEAFF.